This T cell receptor beta chain was found in a study of blood T cell repertoires in COVID-19. Across the study: Samples came from the United States, Italy and Spain, spanning acute and convalescent COVID-19. The analysed material was cDNA or gDNA that came from T cells, B-cell-depleted T cells, or PBMCs.

Seattle-derived patients entered the study during active infection and were followed longitudinally. Looked up from germline, CDR1 is SGHRS and CDR2 is YFSETQ. J gave up 2 bases and V 0 bases, and 9 bases lay outside the gene matches. The CDR3 consists of 17 residues. Original methodology: Estimates of nucleated cell counts were drawn from the amplification of reference gene primers. Profiled with immunoSEQ multiplex PCR; TCRdb holds only in-frame clones, not every one. The DNA was the basis for D and trimming; V, J and clone size are from that table. Of roughly 300,000 clones in the sample, approximately 88% are singletons; the top ten hold approximately 1.5%.

The chain links TRBV5-1 to TRBJ2-3; 7 bases match TRBD1. This TCR derives from a human donor with COVID-19, enrolled during active disease. The donor label of this sample is uncertain. The sequencing sample was made of peripheral blood. The CDR3 sequence: CASSLAFRDRVTDTQYF. The CDR3 DNA reads TGCGCCAGCAGCTTGGCCTTCCGTGACAGGGTCACAGATACGCAGTATTTT. Filled out from reference TRBV5-1 and TRBJ2-3, the complete variable domain reads KAGVTQTPRYLIKTRGQQVTLSCSPISGHRSVSWYQQTPGQGLQFLFEYFSETQRNKGNFPGRFSGRQFSNSRSEMNVSTLELGDSALYLCASSLAFRDRVTDTQYFGPGTRLTVL.